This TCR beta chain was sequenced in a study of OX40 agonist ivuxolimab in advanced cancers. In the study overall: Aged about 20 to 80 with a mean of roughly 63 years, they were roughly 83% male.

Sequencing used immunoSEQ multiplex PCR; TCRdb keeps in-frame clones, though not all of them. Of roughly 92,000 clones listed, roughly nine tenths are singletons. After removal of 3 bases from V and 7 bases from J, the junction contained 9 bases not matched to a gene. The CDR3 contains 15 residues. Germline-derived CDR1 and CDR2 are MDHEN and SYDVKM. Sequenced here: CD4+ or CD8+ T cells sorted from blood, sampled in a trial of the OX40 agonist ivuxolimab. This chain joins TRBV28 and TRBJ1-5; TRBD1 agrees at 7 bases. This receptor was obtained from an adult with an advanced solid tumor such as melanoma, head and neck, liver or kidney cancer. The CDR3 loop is CASSFMGQYRQPQHF. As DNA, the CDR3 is TGTGCCAGCAGTTTCATGGGACAGTACAGGCAGCCCCAGCATTTT.